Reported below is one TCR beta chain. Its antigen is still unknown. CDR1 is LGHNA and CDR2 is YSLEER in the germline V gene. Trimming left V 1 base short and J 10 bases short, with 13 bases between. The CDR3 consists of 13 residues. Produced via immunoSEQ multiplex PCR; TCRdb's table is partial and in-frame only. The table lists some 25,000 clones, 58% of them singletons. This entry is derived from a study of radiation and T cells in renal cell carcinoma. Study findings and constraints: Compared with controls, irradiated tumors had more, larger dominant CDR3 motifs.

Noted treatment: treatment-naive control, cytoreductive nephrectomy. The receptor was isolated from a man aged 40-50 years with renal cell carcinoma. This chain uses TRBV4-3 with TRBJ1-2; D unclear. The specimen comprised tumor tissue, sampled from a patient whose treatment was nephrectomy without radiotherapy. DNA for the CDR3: TGCGCCAGCAGCCAAGCCCCGGGCAGCCCCTACACCTTC. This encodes CASSQAPGSPYTF.